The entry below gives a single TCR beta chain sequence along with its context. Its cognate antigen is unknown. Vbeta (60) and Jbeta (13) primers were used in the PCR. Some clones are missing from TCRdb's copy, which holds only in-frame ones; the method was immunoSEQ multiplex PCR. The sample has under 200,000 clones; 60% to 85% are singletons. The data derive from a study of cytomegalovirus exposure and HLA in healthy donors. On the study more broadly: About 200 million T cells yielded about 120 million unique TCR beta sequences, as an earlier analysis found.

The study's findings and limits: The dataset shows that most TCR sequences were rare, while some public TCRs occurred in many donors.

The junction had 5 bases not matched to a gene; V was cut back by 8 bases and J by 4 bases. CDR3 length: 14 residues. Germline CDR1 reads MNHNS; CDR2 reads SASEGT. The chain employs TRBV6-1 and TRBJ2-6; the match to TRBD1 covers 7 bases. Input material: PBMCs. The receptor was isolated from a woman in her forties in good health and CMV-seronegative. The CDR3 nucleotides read TGTGCCAGCGGGGACAGATCGGGGGCCAACGTCCTGACTTTC. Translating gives CASGDRSGANVLTF.